The table lists the clone carrying this T cell receptor beta chain with many counts. Its antigen is currently unknown. The CDR3 end is not reached by the read, which stops 3 residues before it; the germline J gene fills it in. The sample is drawn from a study of T cell clonality in common variable immunodeficiency. Study-wide points: In common variable immunodeficiency, TCR beta chains reportedly carried fewer deletions and N-nucleotide insertions. T cell subpopulation sequencing would be needed to explain CVID clonality.

V was clipped by 6 bases and J by 4 bases, with 15 bases between them. CDR1 is LNHDA and CDR2 is SQIVND in the germline V gene (reference sequence). This CDR3 has 15 amino acids. Libraries were prepared by immunoSEQ multiplex PCR; TCRdb keeps only in-frame clonotypes and omits some of them. The record shows over 20,000 clones for this sample, with no singletons present. For at least one year, all CVID subjects received replacement immunoglobulin. The receptor was isolated from a human donor with common variable immunodeficiency. J is TRBJ2-2 and V is TRBV19; a weak D match, TRBD2 (5 bases). The source material was peripheral blood mononuclear cells. The CDR3 DNA, read in part, is TGTGCCAGTAGGACGGGGAGTTCCGGCACCGGGGAG. Protein product: CASRTGSSGTGE. Given in full, the CDR3 is CASRTGSSGTGELFF.